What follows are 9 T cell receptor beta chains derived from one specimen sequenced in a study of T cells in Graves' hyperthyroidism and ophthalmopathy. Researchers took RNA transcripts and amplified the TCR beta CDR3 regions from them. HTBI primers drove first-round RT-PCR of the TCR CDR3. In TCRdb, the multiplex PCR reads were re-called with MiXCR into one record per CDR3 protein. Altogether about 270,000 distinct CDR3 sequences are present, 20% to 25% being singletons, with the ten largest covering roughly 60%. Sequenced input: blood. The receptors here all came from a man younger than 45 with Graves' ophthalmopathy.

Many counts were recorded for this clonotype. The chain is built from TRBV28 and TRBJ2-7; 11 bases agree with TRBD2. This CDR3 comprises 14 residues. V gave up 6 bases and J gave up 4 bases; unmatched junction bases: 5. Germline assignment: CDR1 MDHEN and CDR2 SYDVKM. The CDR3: CASRIAGGYYEQYF. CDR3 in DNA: TGTGCCAGCAGGATAGCGGGAGGGTATTACGAGCAGTACTTC.

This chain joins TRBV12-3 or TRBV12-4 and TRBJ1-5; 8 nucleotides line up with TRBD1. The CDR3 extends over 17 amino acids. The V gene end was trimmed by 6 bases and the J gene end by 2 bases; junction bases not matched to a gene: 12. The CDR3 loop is CASSRAIQDRGNQPQHF. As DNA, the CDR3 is TGTGCCAGCAGCCGAGCAATTCAGGACAGGGGCAATCAGCCCCAGCATTTT.

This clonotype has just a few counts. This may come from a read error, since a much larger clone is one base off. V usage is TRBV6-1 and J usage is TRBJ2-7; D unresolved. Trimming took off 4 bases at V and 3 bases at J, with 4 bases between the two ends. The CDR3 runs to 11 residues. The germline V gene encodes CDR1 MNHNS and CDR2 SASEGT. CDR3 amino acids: CASSVNYEQYF. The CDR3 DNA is TGTGCCAGCAGTGTAAACTACGAGCAGTACTTC.

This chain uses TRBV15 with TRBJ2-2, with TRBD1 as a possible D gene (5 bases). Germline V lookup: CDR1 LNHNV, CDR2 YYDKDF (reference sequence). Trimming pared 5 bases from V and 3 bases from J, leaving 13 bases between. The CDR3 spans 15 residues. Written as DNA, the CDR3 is TGTGCCACCAGCTGGCCAGTACAGGACACCGGGGAGCTGTTTTTT. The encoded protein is CATSWPVQDTGELFF.

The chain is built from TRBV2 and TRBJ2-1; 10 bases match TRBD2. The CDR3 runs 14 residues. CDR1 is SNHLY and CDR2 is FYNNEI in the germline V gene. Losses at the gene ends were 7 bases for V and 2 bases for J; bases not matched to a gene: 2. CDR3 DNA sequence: TGTGCCAGCAAAACTAGCGGGACCTACAATGAGCAGTTCTTC. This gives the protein CASKTSGTYNEQFF.

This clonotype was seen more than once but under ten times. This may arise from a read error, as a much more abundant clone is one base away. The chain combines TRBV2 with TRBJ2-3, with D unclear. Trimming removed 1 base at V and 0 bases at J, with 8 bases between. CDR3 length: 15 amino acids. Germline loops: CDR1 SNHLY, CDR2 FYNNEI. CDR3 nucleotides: TGTGCCAGCAGTGAAGTGAGGACGAGCACAGATACGCAGTATTTT. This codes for CASSEVRTSTDTQYF. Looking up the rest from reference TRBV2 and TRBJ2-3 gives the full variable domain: EPEVTQTPSHQVTQMGQEVILRCVPISNHLYFYWYRQILGQKVEFLVSFYNNEISEKSEIFDDQFSVERPDGSNFTLKIRSTKLEDSAMYFCASSEVRTSTDTQYFGPGTRLTVL.

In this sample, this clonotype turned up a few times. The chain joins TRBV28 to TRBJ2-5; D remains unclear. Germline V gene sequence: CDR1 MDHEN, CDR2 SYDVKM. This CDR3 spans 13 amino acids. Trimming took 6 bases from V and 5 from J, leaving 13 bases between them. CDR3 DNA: TGTGCCAGCAGCTCCCGCACACCGGAGACCCAGTACTTC. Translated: CASSSRTPETQYF.

CDR3 sequence reads: CASSEREAQYF. As DNA, the CDR3 is TGCGCCAGCAGTGAAAGGGAGGCCCAGTACTTC. This chain links TRBV10-2 with TRBJ2-5; possible D gene TRBD2, 6 bases. The CDR3 length is 11 residues. The germline V gene has CDR1 WSHSY and CDR2 SAAADI. The V end was cut by 3 bases, the J end by 9 bases, with 8 bases between.

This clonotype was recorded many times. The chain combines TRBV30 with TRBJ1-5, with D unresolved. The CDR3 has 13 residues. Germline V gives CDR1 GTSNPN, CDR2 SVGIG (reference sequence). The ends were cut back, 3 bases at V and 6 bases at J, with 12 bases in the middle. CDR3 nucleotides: TGTGCCTGGAGCCTAACCGAAGGTCAGCCCCAGCATTTT. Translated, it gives CAWSLTEGQPQHF.